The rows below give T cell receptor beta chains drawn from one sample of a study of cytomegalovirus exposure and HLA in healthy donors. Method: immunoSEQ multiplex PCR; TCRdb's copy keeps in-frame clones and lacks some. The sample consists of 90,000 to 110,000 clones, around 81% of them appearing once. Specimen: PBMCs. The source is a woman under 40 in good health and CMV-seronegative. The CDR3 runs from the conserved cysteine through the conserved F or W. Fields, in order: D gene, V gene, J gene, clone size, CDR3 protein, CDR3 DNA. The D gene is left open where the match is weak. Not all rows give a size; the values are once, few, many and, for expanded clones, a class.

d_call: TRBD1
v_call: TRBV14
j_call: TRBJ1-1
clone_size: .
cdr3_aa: CASSQQGGTEAFF
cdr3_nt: TGTGCCAGCAGCCAACAGGGGGGCACTGAAGCTTTCTTT

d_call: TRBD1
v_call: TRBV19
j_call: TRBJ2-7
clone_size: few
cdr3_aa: CASSNPGQGYHEQYF
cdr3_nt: TGTGCCAGTAGTAATCCGGGACAGGGGTACCACGAGCAGTACTTC

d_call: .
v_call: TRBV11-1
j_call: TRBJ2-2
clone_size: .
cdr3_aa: CASSIAGSTGELFF
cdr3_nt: TGTGCCAGCAGCATCGCGGGGAGCACCGGGGAGCTGTTTTTT

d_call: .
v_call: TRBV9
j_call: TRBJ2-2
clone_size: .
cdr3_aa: CASSPSTANTGELFF
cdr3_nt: TGTGCCAGCAGCCCATCGACAGCGAACACCGGGGAGCTGTTTTTT

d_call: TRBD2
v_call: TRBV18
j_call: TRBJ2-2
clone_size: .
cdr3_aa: CASSPPLAGGTGELFF
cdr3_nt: TGTGCCAGCTCACCCCCGCTAGCGGGAGGCACCGGGGAGCTGTTTTTT

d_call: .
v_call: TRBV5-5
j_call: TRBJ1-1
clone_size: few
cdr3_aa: CASSLVGGLDTEAFF
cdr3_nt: TGTGCCAGCAGCTTGGTGGGGGGGCTGGACACTGAAGCTTTCTTT

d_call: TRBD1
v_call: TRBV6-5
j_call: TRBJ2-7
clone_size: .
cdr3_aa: CASTQQGANSYEQYF
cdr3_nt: TGTGCCAGCACCCAACAGGGGGCCAACTCCTACGAGCAGTACTTC

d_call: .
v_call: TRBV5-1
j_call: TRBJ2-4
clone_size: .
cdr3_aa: CASSVGQGRAKNIQYF
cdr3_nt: TGCGCCAGCAGCGTGGGGCAGGGAAGGGCCAAAAACATTCAGTACTTC

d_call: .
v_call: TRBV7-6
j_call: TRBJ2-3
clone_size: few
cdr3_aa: CASSRGTGPGGTDTQYF
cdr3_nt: TGTGCCAGCAGCCGCGGGACGGGCCCCGGGGGCACAGATACGCAGTATTTT

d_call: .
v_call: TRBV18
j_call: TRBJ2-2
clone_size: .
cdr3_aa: CASSPQGLGGELFF
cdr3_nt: TGTGCCAGCTCACCCCAGGGTCTCGGCGGGGAGCTGTTTTTT

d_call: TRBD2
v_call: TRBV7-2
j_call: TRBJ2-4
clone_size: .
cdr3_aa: CASSLGGLAGVAKNIQYF
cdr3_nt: TGTGCCAGCAGCTTAGGGGGACTAGCGGGAGTAGCCAAAAACATTCAGTACTTC

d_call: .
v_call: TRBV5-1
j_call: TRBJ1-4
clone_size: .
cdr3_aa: CASSVGGNEKLFF
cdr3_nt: TGCGCCAGCTCGGTGGGAGGAAATGAAAAACTGTTTTTT

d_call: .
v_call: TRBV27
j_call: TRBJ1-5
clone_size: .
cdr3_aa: CASSTLQNSNQPQHF
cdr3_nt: TGTGCCAGCAGTACGTTACAGAATAGCAATCAGCCCCAGCATTTT

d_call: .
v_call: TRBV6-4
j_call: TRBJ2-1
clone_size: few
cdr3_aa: CASGSEIYNEQFF
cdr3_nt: TGTGCCAGCGGCTCGGAGATATACAATGAGCAGTTCTTC

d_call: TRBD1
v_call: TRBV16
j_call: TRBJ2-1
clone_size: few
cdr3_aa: CASSQYPGGSYNEQFF
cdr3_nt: TGTGCCAGCAGCCAATACCCAGGGGGCTCCTACAATGAGCAGTTCTTC

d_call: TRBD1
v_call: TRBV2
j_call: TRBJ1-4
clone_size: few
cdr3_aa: CASSVDRGQGEKLFF
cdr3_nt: TGTGCCAGCAGTGTGGACAGGGGGCAGGGTGAAAAACTGTTTTTT

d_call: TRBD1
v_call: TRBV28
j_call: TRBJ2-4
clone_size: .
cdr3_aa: CASSLGRGQRAKNIQYF
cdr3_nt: TGTGCCAGCAGTTTGGGTCGGGGACAGAGAGCCAAAAACATTCAGTACTTC

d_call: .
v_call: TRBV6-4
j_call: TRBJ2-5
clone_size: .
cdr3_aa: CASSESPGDQETQYF
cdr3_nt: TGTGCCAGCAGTGAGTCGCCCGGGGACCAAGAGACCCAGTACTTC

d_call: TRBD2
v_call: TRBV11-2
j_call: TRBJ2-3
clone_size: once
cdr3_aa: CASSFRGRREDTQYF
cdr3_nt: TGTGCCAGCAGCTTTCGCGGGAGGAGGGAAGATACGCAGTATTTT

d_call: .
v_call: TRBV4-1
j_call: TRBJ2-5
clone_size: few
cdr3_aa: CASSQDTSQYF
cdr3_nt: TGCGCCAGCAGCCAAGATACATCCCAGTACTTC

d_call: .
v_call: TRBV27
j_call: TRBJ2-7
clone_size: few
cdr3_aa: CASSLSRGNHEQYF
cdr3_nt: TGTGCCAGCAGTTTATCGAGAGGGAACCACGAGCAGTACTTC

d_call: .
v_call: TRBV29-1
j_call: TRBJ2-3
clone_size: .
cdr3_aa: CSVVSYIGDNAHADTQYF
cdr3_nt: TGCAGCGTTGTGTCGTATATCGGGGACAACGCTCACGCAGATACGCAGTATTTT

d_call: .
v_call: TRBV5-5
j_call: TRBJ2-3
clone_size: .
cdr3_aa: CASSLAILRLTTDTQYF
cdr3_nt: TGTGCCAGCAGCTTGGCTATCTTGCGGCTCACCACAGATACGCAGTATTTT

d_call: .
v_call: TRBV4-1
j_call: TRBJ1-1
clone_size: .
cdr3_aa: CASSPPPQEEAFF
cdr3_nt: TGCGCCAGCAGCCCCCCTCCCCAGGAAGAAGCTTTCTTT

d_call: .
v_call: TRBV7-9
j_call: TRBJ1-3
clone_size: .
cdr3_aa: CASSQGTSGNTIYF
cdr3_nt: TGTGCCAGCAGCCAGGGGACGAGCGGAAACACCATATATTTT

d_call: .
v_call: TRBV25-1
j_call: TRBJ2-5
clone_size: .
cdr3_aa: CASSEGGAETQYF
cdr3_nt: TGTGCCAGCAGTGAAGGGGGCGCAGAGACCCAGTACTTC

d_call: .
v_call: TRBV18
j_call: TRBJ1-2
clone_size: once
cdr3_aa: CAGSPYDREYGYTF
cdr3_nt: TGTGCCGGCTCACCATACGACAGAGAATATGGCTACACCTTC

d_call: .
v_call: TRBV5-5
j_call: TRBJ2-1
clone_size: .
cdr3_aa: CASSLVVGEDYNEQFF
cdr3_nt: TGTGCCAGCAGCTTGGTGGTGGGGGAGGACTACAATGAGCAGTTCTTC

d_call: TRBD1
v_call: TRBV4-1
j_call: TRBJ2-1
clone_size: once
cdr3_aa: CASSTWTGASYNEQFF
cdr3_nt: TGCGCCAGCAGCACCTGGACAGGGGCCTCCTACAATGAGCAGTTCTTC

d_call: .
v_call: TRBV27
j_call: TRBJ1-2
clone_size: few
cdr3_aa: CASSPMGGAASVVRGYTF
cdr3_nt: TGTGCCAGCAGTCCCATGGGAGGGGCAGCGTCAGTGGTTCGCGGCTACACCTTC

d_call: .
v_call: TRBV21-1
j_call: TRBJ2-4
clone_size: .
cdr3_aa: CASTPSGKNIQYF
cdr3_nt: TGTGCCAGCACCCCTAGCGGCAAAAACATTCAGTACTTC

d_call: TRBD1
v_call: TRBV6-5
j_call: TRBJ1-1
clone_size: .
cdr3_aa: CASRETGGGTEAFF
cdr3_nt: TGTGCCAGCAGGGAGACAGGGGGCGGGACTGAAGCTTTCTTT

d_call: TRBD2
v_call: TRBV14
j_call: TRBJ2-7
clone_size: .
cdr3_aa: CASSQFSGVPYEQYF
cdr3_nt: TGTGCCAGCAGCCAATTTAGCGGGGTCCCCTACGAGCAGTACTTC

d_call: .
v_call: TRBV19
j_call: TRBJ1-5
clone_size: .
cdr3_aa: CASTSTVGRDQPQHF
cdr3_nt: TGTGCCAGTACTTCAACTGTCGGGCGGGATCAGCCCCAGCATTTT

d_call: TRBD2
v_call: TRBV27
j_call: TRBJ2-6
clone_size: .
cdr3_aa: CASSLKGLALAGANVLTF
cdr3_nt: TGTGCCAGCAGTTTGAAAGGACTAGCGCTTGCTGGGGCCAACGTCCTGACTTTC

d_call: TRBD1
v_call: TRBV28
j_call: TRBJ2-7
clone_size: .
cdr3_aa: CAAHDRASYEQYF
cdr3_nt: TGTGCTGCTCATGACAGGGCTTCCTACGAGCAGTACTTC

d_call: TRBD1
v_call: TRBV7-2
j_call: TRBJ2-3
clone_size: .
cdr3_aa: CASHPPPTGADTQYF
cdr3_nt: TGTGCCAGCCATCCCCCTCCCACAGGGGCAGATACGCAGTATTTT

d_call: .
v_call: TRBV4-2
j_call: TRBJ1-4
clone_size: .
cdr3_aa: CASSPQRGFEKLFF
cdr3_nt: TGTGCCAGCAGCCCCCAAAGGGGTTTTGAAAAACTGTTTTTT

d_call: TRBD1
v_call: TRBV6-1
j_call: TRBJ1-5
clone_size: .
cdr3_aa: CASSEWTGRGNQPQHF
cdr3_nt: TGTGCCAGCAGTGAGTGGACAGGAAGGGGCAATCAGCCCCAGCATTTT

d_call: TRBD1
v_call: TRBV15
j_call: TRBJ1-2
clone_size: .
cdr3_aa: CATSYRTGMSGYTF
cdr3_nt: TGTGCCACCAGCTACCGGACAGGAATGTCTGGCTACACCTTC

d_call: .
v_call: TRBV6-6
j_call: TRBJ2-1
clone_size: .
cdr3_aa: CASSLDNEQFF
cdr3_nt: TGTGCCAGCAGTCTAGACAATGAGCAGTTCTTC

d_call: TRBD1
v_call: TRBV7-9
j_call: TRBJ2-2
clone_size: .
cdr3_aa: CSSRSGDRASNTGELFF
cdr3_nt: TGTTCCAGCAGATCCGGGGACAGGGCATCGAACACCGGGGAGCTGTTTTTT

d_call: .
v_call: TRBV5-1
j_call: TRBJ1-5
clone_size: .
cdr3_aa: CASSLLGISNQPQHF
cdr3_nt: TGCGCCAGCAGCTTGCTCGGGATCTCCAATCAGCCCCAGCATTTT

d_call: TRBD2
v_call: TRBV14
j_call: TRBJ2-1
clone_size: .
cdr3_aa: CASSQDSREGNEQFF
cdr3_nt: TGTGCCAGCAGCCAAGACTCGCGGGAGGGAAATGAGCAGTTCTTC

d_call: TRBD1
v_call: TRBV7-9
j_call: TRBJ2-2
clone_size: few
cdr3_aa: CASSLGTDTGELFF
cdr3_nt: TGTGCCAGCAGCTTGGGGACAGACACCGGGGAGCTGTTTTTT

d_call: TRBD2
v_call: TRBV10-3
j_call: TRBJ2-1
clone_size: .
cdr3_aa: CAISTTQSAGSSYNEQFF
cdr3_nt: TGTGCCATCAGTACCACGCAATCAGCGGGGAGCTCCTACAATGAGCAGTTCTTC

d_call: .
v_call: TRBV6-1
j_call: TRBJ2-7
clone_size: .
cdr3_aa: CASSEVVSYEQYF
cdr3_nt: TGTGCCAGCAGTGAAGTGGTTAGCTACGAGCAGTACTTC

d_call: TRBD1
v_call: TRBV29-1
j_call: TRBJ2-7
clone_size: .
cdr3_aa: CSAGYRGTYEQHF
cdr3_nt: TGCAGCGCCGGATACAGGGGAACCTACGAGCAGCACTTC

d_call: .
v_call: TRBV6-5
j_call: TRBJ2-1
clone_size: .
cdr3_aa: CASSYGRGNNEQFF
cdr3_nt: TGTGCCAGCAGTTACGGAAGAGGTAACAATGAGCAGTTCTTC

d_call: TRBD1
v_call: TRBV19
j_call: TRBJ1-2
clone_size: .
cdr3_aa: CASKNRGRENGYTF
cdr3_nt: TGTGCCAGTAAGAACAGGGGGCGCGAAAATGGCTACACCTTC

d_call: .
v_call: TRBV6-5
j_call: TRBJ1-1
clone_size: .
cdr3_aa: CASSYGQNTEAFF
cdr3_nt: TGTGCCAGCAGTTATGGGCAGAACACTGAAGCTTTCTTT

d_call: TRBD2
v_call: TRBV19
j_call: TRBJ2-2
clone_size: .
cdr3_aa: CATRGTSGRLTGELFF
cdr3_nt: TGTGCCACTAGGGGGACTAGCGGGAGATTGACCGGGGAGCTGTTTTTT

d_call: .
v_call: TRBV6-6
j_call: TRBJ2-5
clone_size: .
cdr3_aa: CASSYQGRETQYF
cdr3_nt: TGTGCCAGCAGTTACCAAGGGAGGGAGACCCAGTACTTC

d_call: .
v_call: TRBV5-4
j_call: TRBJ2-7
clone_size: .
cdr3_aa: CASSSTWTITRGEQYF
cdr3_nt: TGTGCCAGCAGCTCAACATGGACTATCACAAGAGGCGAGCAGTACTTC

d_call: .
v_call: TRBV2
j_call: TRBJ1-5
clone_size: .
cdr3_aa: CASSGPGDGSNQPQHF
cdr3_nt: TGTGCCAGCTCCGGACCCGGGGATGGGAGCAATCAGCCCCAGCATTTT

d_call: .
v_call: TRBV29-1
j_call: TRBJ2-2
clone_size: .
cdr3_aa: CSVDAGNTGELFF
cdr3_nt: TGCAGCGTTGACGCGGGGAATACCGGGGAGCTGTTTTTT

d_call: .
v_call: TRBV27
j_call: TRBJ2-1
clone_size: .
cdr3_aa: CASSPPFGGGLSYNEQFF
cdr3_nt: TGTGCCAGCAGCCCGCCGTTTGGGGGCGGATTGTCCTACAATGAGCAGTTCTTC

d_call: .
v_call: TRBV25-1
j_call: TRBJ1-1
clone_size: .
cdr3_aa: CASSVGTAGEAFF
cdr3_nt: TGTGCCAGCAGTGTGGGGACCGCGGGGGAAGCTTTCTTT

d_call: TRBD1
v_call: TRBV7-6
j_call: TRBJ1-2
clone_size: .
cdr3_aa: CASSLQGTGGGYTF
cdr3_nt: TGTGCCAGCAGCCTCCAAGGGACAGGAGGCGGCTACACCTTC